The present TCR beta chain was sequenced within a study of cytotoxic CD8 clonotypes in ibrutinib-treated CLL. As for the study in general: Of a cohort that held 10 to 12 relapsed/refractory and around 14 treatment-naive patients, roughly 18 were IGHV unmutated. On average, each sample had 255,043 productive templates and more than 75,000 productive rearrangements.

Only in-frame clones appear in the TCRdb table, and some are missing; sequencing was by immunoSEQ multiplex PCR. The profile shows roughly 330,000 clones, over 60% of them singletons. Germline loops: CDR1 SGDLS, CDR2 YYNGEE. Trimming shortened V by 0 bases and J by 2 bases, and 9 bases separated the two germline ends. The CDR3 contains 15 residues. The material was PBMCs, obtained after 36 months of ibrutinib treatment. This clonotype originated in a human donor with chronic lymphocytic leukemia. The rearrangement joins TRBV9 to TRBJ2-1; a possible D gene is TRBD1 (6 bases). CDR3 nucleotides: TGTGCCAGCAGCGTAGACGACAGGCCCTACAATGAGCAGTTCTTC. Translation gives CASSVDDRPYNEQFF.